This is a list of T cell receptor beta chains from one sample in a study of shared clonotypes between healthy human individuals. Assay used: immunoSEQ multiplex PCR; TCRdb lists only in-frame clones, some missing. This sample yields some 680,000 clones, of which more than 70% are seen a single time; around 2% belongs to the top ten. The sample consisted of memory CD4+ T cells sorted from blood. The source of these receptors is a woman in her 30s in good health. The CDR3 runs from the conserved cysteine through the conserved F or W. The D gene is left open where the match is weak. Some rows mark clone size as missing; the rest say once, few, many or name a class of expanded clone.

DNA,CDR3,J,D,size,V
TGTGCCTGGAGTATACGGGGAGGGGTCACTGAAGCTTTCTTT,CAWSIRGGVTEAFF,TRBJ1-1,-,once,TRBV30
TGTGCCAGCAGTGAATTTAGGGGAAGCAATCAGCCCCAGCATTTT,CASSEFRGSNQPQHF,TRBJ1-5,-,-,TRBV6-1
TGTGCCAGCAGCTTAGGGGTAGCGGGAGGTCCAGAGACCCAGTACTTC,CASSLGVAGGPETQYF,TRBJ2-5,TRBD2,-,TRBV7-2
TGTGCCTGGAGTACGCAGGGCGACACTGAAGCTTTCTTT,CAWSTQGDTEAFF,TRBJ1-1,-,once,TRBV30
TGTGCCAGCAGTGAAGCCGGGGGGTCCTGGAGCAATCAGCCCCAGCATTTT,CASSEAGGSWSNQPQHF,TRBJ1-5,-,-,TRBV6-1
TGCGCCAGCAGTTCGGGACACCTGGGTAATGAAAAACTGTTTTTT,CASSSGHLGNEKLFF,TRBJ1-4,-,-,TRBV5-1
TGTGCCAGCAGCTTAACGAGGAGGGACGCAGCCTACGAGCAGTACTTC,CASSLTRRDAAYEQYF,TRBJ2-7,-,-,TRBV7-4
TGTGCCAGCAGTGCTCCGGGACTAGCGGGAGGTCGTTCTAAGGAGACCCAGTACTTC,CASSAPGLAGGRSKETQYF,TRBJ2-5,TRBD2,few,TRBV6-1
TGTGCCAGCAGCGTCAGGGGGCTTATGAACACTGAAGCTTTCTTT,CASSVRGLMNTEAFF,TRBJ1-1,TRBD1,-,TRBV9
TGTGCCAGCAGCTTAAGCTCGGGGATCAATCAGCCCCAGCATTTT,CASSLSSGINQPQHF,TRBJ1-5,-,-,TRBV7-2
TGTGCCAGCAGTTTATTGCGACAGGGGGCACGGCAGCCCCAGCATTTT,CASSLLRQGARQPQHF,TRBJ1-5,TRBD1,-,TRBV28
TGTGCCAGCAGCGTAGGGGGGGAAGGAGGCACTGAAGCTTTCTTT,CASSVGGEGGTEAFF,TRBJ1-1,-,-,TRBV9
TGTGCCATCCACACGAGGGGGGCTAACTATGGCTACACCTTC,CAIHTRGANYGYTF,TRBJ1-2,-,-,TRBV28
TGTGCCAGCAGCCAAGATTGGGGGTTTTATGAGCAGTTCTTC,CASSQDWGFYEQFF,TRBJ2-1,-,-,TRBV14
TGTGCCACCAGCCCCACTTTCGAAGCAGGGACGGCAGAGACCCAGTACTTC,CATSPTFEAGTAETQYF,TRBJ2-5,-,many,TRBV15
TGTGCCAGCAGTGCGGGGACAGGGGGGCCGGAGACCCAGTACTTC,CASSAGTGGPETQYF,TRBJ2-5,TRBD1,once,TRBV2
TGTGCCAGCTTTAGGCTAGCGGGAGGGTCTTTGGACAATGAGCAGTTCTTC,CASFRLAGGSLDNEQFF,TRBJ2-1,TRBD2,-,TRBV28
TGTGCCAGCAGTGAAGCGCGGGGAGGGGGTAACACCGGGGAGCTGTTTTTT,CASSEARGGGNTGELFF,TRBJ2-2,-,-,TRBV2
TGTGCCAGCAGCCCTATTGACAGGGACAATCAGCCCCAGCATTTT,CASSPIDRDNQPQHF,TRBJ1-5,TRBD1,many,TRBV28
TGTGCCAGCAGCCCAGGGACGGCCACTGAAGCTTTCTTT,CASSPGTATEAFF,TRBJ1-1,-,-,TRBV7-3
TGCAGCGGACGGACTGGCTTGGAGACCCAGTACTTC,CSGRTGLETQYF,TRBJ2-5,-,-,TRBV29-1
TGCGCCAGCAGCTTGGCCGGGGAAACTGAAGCTTTCTTT,CASSLAGETEAFF,TRBJ1-1,-,once,TRBV5-1
TGTGCCAGCAGCCTGGACGCCGCTGAAAAACTGTTTTTT,CASSLDAAEKLFF,TRBJ1-4,-,-,TRBV5-6
TGTGCCAGCAGTCGTCCCGGGACATTGGTCGGAAACACCATATATTTT,CASSRPGTLVGNTIYF,TRBJ1-3,-,-,TRBV28
TGTGCCAGCAGCAAAGCTGAGACAGGGTTCTATGGCTACACCTTC,CASSKAETGFYGYTF,TRBJ1-2,-,-,TRBV21-1
TGTGCCAGCAGCCCAACCCAGGGAGGGCGGGATTATATTCGGCAGTACTTC,CASSPTQGGRDYIRQYF,TRBJ2-7,TRBD2,-,TRBV7-9
TGTGCCAGCAGCTTAGCGACAGGGGCAGATGGCTACACCTTC,CASSLATGADGYTF,TRBJ1-2,TRBD1,-,TRBV7-6
TGTGCCAGCGCGGGGGGGAGTCAGCCCCAGCATTTT,CASAGGSQPQHF,TRBJ1-5,-,-,TRBV27
TGTGCCATCAGTGATGAGACAGGGGCAAATCAGCCCCAGCATTTT,CAISDETGANQPQHF,TRBJ1-5,TRBD1,-,TRBV10-3
TGTGCCAGCAAAGGGCTGAGCTCTGGAAACACCATATATTTT,CASKGLSSGNTIYF,TRBJ1-3,-,many,TRBV6-5
TGTGCCACAGAGACAGGGAAGAACACCGGGGAGCTGTTTTTT,CATETGKNTGELFF,TRBJ2-2,TRBD1,-,TRBV19
TGTGCCAGCAGCCAAGATCTCCGCTCCTACGAGCAGTACTTC,CASSQDLRSYEQYF,TRBJ2-7,-,many,TRBV14
TGCGCCAGCAGCTTGGGCAGCACAGATACGCAGTATTTT,CASSLGSTDTQYF,TRBJ2-3,-,few,TRBV5-1
TGTGCCAGCAGCACTTCCGGGCGCAGGCATGAAAAACTGTTTTTT,CASSTSGRRHEKLFF,TRBJ1-4,-,-,TRBV25-1
TGTGCCAGTAGTCCCCTGAGACAGACCTACGAGCAGTACTTC,CASSPLRQTYEQYF,TRBJ2-7,-,-,TRBV19
TGCGCCAGCAGCTCGAGTTATCGGGCGCGGGGGACCGGGGAGCTGTTTTTT,CASSSSYRARGTGELFF,TRBJ2-2,TRBD2,-,TRBV5-1
TGTGCCAGCAACCAAAGGCACACTGAAGCTTTCTTT,CASNQRHTEAFF,TRBJ1-1,-,-,TRBV28
TGTGCCACCAGCAGACGTCCAGGCTCGAGCTCCTACGAGCAGTACTTC,CATSRRPGSSSYEQYF,TRBJ2-7,-,-,TRBV15
TGTGCCAGCAGCTTAGGGACAGGGGAAAACACTGAAGCTTTCTTT,CASSLGTGENTEAFF,TRBJ1-1,TRBD1,few,TRBV7-9
TGTGCCAGCAGGGCGGGGGGTAGCTCCTACAATGAGCAGTTCTTC,CASRAGGSSYNEQFF,TRBJ2-1,TRBD2,-,TRBV28
TGTGCCAGCAGCAAAGCTCTCCGGGACAGGAGGTATGGCTACACCTTC,CASSKALRDRRYGYTF,TRBJ1-2,-,-,TRBV21-1
TGTGCCAGCTCACCACCGACAGTTACAGGCCGTGAGACCCAGTACTTC,CASSPPTVTGRETQYF,TRBJ2-5,-,-,TRBV18
TGTGCCATCAGTGAGTCGAGGGCGGGAGTAAATGAGCAGTTCTTC,CAISESRAGVNEQFF,TRBJ2-1,TRBD2,-,TRBV10-3
TGTGCCATCAGTGGTGACGGCTACGAGCAGTACTTC,CAISGDGYEQYF,TRBJ2-7,-,-,TRBV10-3
TGTGCCAGCTCAAGTCGGACGCGGTCCACTGAAGCTTTCTTT,CASSSRTRSTEAFF,TRBJ1-1,-,-,TRBV18
TGTGCCATCAGTGAGTCGAAAGGGTGGGCCATATCCAACTATGGCTACACCTTC,CAISESKGWAISNYGYTF,TRBJ1-2,-,-,TRBV10-3
TGTGCCAGCAGTTCTGGACAGCTATATGGCTACACCTTC,CASSSGQLYGYTF,TRBJ1-2,-,-,TRBV6-5
TGTGCCAGTAGTATTAGTGGGGGGCACGAGCAGTACTTC,CASSISGGHEQYF,TRBJ2-7,-,-,TRBV19
TGTGCCAGCAGTTTCCCGGGACAGGGGGGAGCCAAAAACATTCAGTACTTC,CASSFPGQGGAKNIQYF,TRBJ2-4,TRBD1,-,TRBV28
TGTGCCAGTAGTGGGAGCGGGAGGGCCCTCTTCAATGAGCAGTTCTTC,CASSGSGRALFNEQFF,TRBJ2-1,TRBD2,-,TRBV11-1
TGTGCCAGCAGCTTACGTCGCGGCGATGAGCAGTTCTTC,CASSLRRGDEQFF,TRBJ2-1,-,-,TRBV7-9
TGCGCCACCGGGGGAGGTGGAAGGGTCTATGGCTACACCTTC,CATGGGGRVYGYTF,TRBJ1-2,-,-,TRBV10-2
TGCAGCGTCGCAAATTGGACTAGACAGTTCTACGAGCAGTACTTC,CSVANWTRQFYEQYF,TRBJ2-7,TRBD2,once,TRBV29-1